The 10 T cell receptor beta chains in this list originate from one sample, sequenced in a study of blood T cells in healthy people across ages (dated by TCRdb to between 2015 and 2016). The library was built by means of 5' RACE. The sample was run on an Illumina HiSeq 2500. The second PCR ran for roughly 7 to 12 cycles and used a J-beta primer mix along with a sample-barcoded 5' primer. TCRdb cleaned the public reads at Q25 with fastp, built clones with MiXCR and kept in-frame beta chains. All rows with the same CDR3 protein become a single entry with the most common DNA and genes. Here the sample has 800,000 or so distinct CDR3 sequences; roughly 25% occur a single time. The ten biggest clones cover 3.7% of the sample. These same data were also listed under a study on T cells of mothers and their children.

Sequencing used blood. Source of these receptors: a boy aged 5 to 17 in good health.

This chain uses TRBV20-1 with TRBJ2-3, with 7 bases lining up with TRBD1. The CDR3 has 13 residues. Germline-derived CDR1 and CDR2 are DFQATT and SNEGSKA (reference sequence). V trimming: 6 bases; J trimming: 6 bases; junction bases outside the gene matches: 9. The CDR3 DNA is TGCAGTGCCAGACAGGGTTCGGTGGATACGCAGTATTTT. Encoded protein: CSARQGSVDTQYF.

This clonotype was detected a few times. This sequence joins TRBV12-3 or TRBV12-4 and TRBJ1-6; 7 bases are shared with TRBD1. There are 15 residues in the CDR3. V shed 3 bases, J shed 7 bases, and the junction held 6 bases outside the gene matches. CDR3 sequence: CASSFGTVENSPLHF. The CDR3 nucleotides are TGTGCCAGCAGTTTCGGGACAGTAGAAAATTCACCCCTCCACTTT.

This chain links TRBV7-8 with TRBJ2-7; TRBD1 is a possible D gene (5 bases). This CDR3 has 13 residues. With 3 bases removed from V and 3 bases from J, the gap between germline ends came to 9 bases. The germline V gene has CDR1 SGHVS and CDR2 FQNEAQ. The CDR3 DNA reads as TGTGCCAGCAGCTTCAGGGCCGACTACGAGCAGTACTTC. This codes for CASSFRADYEQYF.

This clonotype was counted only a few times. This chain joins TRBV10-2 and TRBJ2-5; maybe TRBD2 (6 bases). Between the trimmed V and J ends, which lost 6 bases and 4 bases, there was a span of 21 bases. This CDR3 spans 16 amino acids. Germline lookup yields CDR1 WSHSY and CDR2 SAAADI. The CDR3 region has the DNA TGCGCCAGCAGGGACCTCGGGAGTGGGGGACTAGAGACCCAGTACTTC. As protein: CASRDLGSGGLETQYF.

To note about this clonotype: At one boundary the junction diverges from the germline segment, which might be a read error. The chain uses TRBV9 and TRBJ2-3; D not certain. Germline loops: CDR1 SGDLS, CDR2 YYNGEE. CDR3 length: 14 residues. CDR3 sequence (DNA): TGTGCCAACAGCGTAGATCGAGCAGCCAATACGCAGTATTTT. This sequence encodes CANSVDRAANTQYF.

The CDR3 DNA reads TGCGCCAGCAGCGCGGACATCTGGGATGAGCAGTTCTTC. Residues: CASSADIWDEQFF. The V call is TRBV5-1, the J call TRBJ2-1; tentatively, D is TRBD1 (5 bases). Looked up from germline, CDR1 is SGHRS and CDR2 is YFSETQ. The CDR3 has 13 residues. V was cut by 4 bases and J by 8 bases, with 13 bases left in between.

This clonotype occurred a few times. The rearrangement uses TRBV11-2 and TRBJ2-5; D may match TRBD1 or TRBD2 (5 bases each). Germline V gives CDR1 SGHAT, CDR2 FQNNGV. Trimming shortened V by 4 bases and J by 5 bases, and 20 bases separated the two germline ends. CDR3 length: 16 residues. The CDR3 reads CASSSGTSPYRETQYF. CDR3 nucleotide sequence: TGTGCCAGCAGCTCAGGGACGAGTCCCTATAGGGAGACCCAGTACTTC.

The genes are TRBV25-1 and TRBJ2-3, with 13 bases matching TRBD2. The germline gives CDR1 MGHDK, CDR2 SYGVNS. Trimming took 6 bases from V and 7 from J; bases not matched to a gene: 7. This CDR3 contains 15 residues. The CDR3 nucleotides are TGTGCCAGCAGCCCGACTAGCGGGAGGCTTAATACGCAGTATTTT. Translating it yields CASSPTSGRLNTQYF.

The CDR3 reads CSVEQRETQYF. CDR3 DNA sequence: TGCAGCGTTGAACAGCGAGAGACCCAGTACTTC. V usage is TRBV29-1 and J usage is TRBJ2-5; D uncertain. The CDR3 length is 11 residues. V shed 2 bases and J shed 4 bases, with 5 bases lying between them. In germline, CDR1 is SQVTM, CDR2 ANQGSEA.

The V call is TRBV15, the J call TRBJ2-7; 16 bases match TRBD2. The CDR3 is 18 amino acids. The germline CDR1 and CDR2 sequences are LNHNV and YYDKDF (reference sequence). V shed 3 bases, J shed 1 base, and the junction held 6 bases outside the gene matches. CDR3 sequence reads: CATSRGLAGGPSSYEQYF. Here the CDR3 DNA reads TGTGCCACCAGCAGGGGACTAGCGGGAGGGCCAAGTTCCTACGAGCAGTACTTC.